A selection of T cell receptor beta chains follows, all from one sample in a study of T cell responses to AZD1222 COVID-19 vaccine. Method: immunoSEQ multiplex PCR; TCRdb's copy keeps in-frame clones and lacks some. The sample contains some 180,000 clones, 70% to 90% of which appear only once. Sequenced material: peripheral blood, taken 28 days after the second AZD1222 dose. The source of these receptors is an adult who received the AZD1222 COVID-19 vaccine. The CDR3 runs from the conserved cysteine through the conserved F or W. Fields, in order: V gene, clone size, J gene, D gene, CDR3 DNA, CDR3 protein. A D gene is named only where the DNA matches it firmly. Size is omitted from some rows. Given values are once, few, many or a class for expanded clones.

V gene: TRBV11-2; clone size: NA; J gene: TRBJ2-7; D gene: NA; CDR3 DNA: TGTGCCAGCAGCAACACGGTGTACTCCTACGAGCAGTACTTC; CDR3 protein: CASSNTVYSYEQYF
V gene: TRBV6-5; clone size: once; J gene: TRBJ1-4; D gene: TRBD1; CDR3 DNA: TGTGCCAGCAGGACAGGGGGGGATGAAAAACTGTTTTTT; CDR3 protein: CASRTGGDEKLFF
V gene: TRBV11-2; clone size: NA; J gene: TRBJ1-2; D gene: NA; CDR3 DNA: TGTGCCAGCACCTTTGGGGGCACCTCCTATGGCTACACCTTC; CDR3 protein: CASTFGGTSYGYTF
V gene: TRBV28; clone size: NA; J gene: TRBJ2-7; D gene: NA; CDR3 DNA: TGTGCCAGCGGAAGCTACGAGCAGTACTTC; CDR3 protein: CASGSYEQYF
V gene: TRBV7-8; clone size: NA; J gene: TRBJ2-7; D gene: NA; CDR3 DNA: TGTGCCAGCAGCCCGGACAGTTCTCAGCACGAGCAGTACTTC; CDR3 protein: CASSPDSSQHEQYF
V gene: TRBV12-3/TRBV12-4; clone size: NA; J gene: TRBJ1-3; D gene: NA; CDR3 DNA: TGTGCCAGCGGGGGCGACTCTGGAAACACCATATATTTT; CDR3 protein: CASGGDSGNTIYF
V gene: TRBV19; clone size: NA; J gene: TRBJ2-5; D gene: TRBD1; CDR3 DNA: TGTGCCAGTAGTACCCAGACAGGGGGTCGAGAGACCCAGTACTTC; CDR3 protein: CASSTQTGGRETQYF
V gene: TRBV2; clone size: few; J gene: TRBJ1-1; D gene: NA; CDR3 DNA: TGTGCCAGCAGTGAAGTGGACTTGAACACTGAAGCTTTCTTT; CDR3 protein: CASSEVDLNTEAFF
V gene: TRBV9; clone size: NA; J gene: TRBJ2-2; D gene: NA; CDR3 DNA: TGTGCCAGCAGCGTAGAGCACACCGGGGAGCTGTTTTTT; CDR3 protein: CASSVEHTGELFF
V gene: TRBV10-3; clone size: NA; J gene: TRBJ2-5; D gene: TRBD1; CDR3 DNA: TGTGCCATCAGAGGACAGGGCGTAGAGACCCAGTACTTC; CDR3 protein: CAIRGQGVETQYF
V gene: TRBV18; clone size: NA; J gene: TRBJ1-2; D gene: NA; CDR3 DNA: TGTGCCAGCTCACCAGACATTAACTATGGCTACACCTTC; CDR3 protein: CASSPDINYGYTF
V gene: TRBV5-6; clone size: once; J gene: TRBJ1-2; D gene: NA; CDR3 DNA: TGTGCCAGCAGCTCTTACCGGGAAGGCTACACCTTC; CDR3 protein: CASSSYREGYTF
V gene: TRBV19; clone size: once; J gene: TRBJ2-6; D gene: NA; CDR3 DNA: TGTGCCAGTAGTATTCAAGGGTCTGGGGCCAACGTCCTGACTTTC; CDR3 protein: CASSIQGSGANVLTF
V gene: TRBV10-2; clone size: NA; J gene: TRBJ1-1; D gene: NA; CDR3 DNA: TGCGCCAGCACTGTGGGGGCCAGACTTACTGAAGCTTTCTTT; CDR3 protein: CASTVGARLTEAFF
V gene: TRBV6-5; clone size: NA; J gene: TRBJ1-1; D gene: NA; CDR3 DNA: TGTGCCAGCAGTTACCGCAGGGGCACTGAAGCTTTCTTT; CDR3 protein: CASSYRRGTEAFF
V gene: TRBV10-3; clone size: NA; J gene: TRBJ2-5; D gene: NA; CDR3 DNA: TGTGCCATCAGTGGGGCGGGGTCAAGGACAGAGACCCAGTACTTC; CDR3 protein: CAISGAGSRTETQYF
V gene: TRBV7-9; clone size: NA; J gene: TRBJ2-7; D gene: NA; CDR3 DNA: TGTGCCAGCAGCTTAGGAGGTGGTGGCCCCTACGAGCAGTACTTC; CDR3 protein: CASSLGGGGPYEQYF
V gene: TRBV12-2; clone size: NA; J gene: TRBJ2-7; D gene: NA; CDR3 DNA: TGTGCAAGTCGCTCACTTGCCCCACGGTGCTACGAGCAGTACTTC; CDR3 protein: CASRSLAPRCYEQYF
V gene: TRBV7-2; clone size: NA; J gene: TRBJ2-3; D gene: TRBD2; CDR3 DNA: TGTGCCAGCAGCGCTGGGACTAGCCGACGCACAGATACGCAGTATTTT; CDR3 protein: CASSAGTSRRTDTQYF
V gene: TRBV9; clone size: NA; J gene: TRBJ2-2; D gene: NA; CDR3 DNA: TGTGCCAGCAGCGTAGCTCCCAGGGCGGACACCGGGGAGCTGTTTTTT; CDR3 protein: CASSVAPRADTGELFF
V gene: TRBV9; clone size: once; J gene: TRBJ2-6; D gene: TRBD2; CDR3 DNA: TGTGCCAGCAGCGTAGGGGGACTAGCGTACTCTGGGGCCAACGTCCTGACTTTC; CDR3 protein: CASSVGGLAYSGANVLTF
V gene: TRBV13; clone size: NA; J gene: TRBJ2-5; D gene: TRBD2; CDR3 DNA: TGTGCCAGCAGCCAGTGGTCTAGCGGGGGGTTGGAGACCCAGTACTTC; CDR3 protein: CASSQWSSGGLETQYF
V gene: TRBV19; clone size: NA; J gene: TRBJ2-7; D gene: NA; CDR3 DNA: TGTGCCAGTAGTATGTCCACCGGGCCTTACGAGCAGTACTTC; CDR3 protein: CASSMSTGPYEQYF
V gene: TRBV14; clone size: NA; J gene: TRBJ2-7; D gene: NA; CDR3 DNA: TGTGCCAGCAGCCAAGGGGTCGTACGCGGAAGGGACTACGAGCAGTACTTC; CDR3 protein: CASSQGVVRGRDYEQYF
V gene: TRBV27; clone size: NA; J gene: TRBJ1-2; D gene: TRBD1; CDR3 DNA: TGTGCCAGCAGTAGCAGGGGGGCCTATGGCTACACCTTC; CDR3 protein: CASSSRGAYGYTF
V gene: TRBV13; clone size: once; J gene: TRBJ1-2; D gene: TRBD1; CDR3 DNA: TGTGCCAGCAGCTTAGCTACAGGGGCCCTATCGGGTGGCTACACCTTC; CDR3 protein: CASSLATGALSGGYTF
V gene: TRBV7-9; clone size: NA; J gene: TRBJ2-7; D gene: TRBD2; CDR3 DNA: TGTGCCAGCAGCTTTTCCCCTAGCGGGGGATCCTACGAGCAGTACTTC; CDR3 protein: CASSFSPSGGSYEQYF
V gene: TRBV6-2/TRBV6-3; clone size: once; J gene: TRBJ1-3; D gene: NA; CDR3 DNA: TGTGCCAGCAGCCCTCGAGGAGGTCCCGGAGGAAACACCATATATTTT; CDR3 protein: CASSPRGGPGGNTIYF
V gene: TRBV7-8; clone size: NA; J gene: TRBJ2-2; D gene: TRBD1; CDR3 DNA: TGTGCCAGCCAAGTGGGACAGTACACCGGGGAGCTGTTTTTT; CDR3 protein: CASQVGQYTGELFF
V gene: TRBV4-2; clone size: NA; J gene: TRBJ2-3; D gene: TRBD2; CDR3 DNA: TGTGCCAGCAGCCCGCCCGGGACTAGCGGGGGGGCCAGAGATACGCAGTATTTT; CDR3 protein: CASSPPGTSGGARDTQYF
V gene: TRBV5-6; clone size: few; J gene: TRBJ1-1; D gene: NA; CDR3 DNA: TGTGCCAGCAGCTTGGTTGGACATTTGAACACTGAAGCTTTCTTT; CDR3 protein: CASSLVGHLNTEAFF
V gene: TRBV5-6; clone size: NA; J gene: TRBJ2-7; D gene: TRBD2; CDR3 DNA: TGTGCCAGCAGCACTACCCATCTAGCGGGCGGGACCTACGAGCAGTACTTC; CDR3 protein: CASSTTHLAGGTYEQYF
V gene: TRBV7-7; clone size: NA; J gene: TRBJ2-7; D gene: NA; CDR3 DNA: TGTGCCAGCAGCCCCGGGACGGACCCTCTTTACGAGCAGTACTTC; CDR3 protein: CASSPGTDPLYEQYF
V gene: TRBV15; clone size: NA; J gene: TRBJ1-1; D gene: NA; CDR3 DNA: TGTGCCACCAGCAGAGATCAGAGGAGCACTGAAGCTTTCTTT; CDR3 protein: CATSRDQRSTEAFF
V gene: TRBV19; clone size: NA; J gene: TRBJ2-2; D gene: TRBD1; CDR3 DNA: TGTGCCAGTAGTTGGGGACAGGGGTTCGCCCCCGGGGAGCTGTTTTTT; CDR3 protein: CASSWGQGFAPGELFF
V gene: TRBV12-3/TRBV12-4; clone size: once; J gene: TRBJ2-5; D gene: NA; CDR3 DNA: TGTGCCAGCAGTTCGACTATGCAAGAGACCCAGTACTTC; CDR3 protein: CASSSTMQETQYF
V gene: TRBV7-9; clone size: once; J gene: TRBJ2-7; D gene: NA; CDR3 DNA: TGTGCCAGCAGCCCCAGTGGGGGGGGCAATGTTTACGAGCAGTACTTC; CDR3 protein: CASSPSGGGNVYEQYF
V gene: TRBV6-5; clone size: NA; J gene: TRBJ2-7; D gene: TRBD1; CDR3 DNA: TGTGCCAGCAGGTTGGGACAGCCTTCCGAGCAGTACTTC; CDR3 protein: CASRLGQPSEQYF
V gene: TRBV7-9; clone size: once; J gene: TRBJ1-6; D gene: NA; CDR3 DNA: TGTGCCAGCAGCTCACCGGAGTTTATTTCACCCCTCCACTTT; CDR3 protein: CASSSPEFISPLHF
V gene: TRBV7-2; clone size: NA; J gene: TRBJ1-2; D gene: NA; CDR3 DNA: TGTGCCAGCAGCTCTCGGACTGGGGAGGGCTACACCTTC; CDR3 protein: CASSSRTGEGYTF